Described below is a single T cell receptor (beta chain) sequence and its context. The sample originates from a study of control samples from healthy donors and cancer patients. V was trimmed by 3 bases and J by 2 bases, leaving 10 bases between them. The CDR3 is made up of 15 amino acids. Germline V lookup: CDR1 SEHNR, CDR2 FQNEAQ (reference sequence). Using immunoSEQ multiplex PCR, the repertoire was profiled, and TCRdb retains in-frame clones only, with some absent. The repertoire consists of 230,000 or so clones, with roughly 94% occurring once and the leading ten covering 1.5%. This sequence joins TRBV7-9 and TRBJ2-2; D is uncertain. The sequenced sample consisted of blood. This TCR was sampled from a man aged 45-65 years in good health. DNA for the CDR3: TGTGCCAGCAGCTTTAAGGAGACTAACACCGGGGAGCTGTTTTTT. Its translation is CASSFKETNTGELFF.